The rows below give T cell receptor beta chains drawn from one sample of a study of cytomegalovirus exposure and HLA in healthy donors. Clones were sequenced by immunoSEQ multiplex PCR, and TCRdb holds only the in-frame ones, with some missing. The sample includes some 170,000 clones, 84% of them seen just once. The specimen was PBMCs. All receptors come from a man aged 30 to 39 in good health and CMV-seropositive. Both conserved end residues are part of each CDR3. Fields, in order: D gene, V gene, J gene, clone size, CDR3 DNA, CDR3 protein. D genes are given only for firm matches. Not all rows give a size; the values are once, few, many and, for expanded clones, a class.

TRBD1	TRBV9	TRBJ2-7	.	TGTGCCAGCAGCGCCCTTACAGGGGTCGAGCAGTACTTC	CASSALTGVEQYF
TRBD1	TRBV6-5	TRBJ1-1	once	TGTGCCAGCAGTTACGGGGACAGAGCCACTGAAGCTTTCTTT	CASSYGDRATEAFF
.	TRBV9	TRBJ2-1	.	TGTGCCAGCAGCCGGGCGGGGAGCTTTAGGAGCTCCTACAATGAGCAGTTCTTC	CASSRAGSFRSSYNEQFF
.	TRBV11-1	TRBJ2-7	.	TGTGCCAGCAGCTTAAGGCGGGCAGGGGATGGCGAGCAGTACTTC	CASSLRRAGDGEQYF
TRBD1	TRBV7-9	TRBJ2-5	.	TGTGCCAGCAGCACCCGGGACAGGGGAGAGACCCAGTACTTC	CASSTRDRGETQYF
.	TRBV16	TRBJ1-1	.	TGTGCCAGCAGCCAATTCGCCCCCCGAGGGACTGAAGCTTTCTTT	CASSQFAPRGTEAFF
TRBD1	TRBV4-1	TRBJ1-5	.	TGCGCCAGCAGCCAAACGGGACAGGGATTTAATCAGCCCCAGCATTTT	CASSQTGQGFNQPQHF
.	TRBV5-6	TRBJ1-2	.	TGTGCCAGCAGTCCGGGGGACTATGGCTACACCTTC	CASSPGDYGYTF
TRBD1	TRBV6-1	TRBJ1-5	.	TGTGCCAGCAGGGAATCTTCCGGGACAGCTAATCAGCCCCAGCATTTT	CASRESSGTANQPQHF
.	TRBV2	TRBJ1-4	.	TGTGCCAGCAGCCGAGTAACCTTAGAAAAACTGTTTTTT	CASSRVTLEKLFF
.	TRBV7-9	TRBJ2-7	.	TGTGCCAGCAGCCCCCGAAGCCTCGAGCAGTACTTC	CASSPRSLEQYF
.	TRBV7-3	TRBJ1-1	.	TGTGCCAGCAGCCTCCCGCCGGCTGAAGCTTTCTTT	CASSLPPAEAFF
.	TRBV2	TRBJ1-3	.	TGTGCCAGCACCAGGACTGGAAACACCATATATTTT	CASTRTGNTIYF
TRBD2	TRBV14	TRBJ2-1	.	TGTGCCAGCAGCCAAGACCCCTATCGGGAGGGTATCTACAATGAGCAGTTCTTC	CASSQDPYREGIYNEQFF
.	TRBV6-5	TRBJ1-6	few	TGTGCCAGCAGCACGATGAGCTCCTATAATTCACCCCTCCACTTT	CASSTMSSYNSPLHF
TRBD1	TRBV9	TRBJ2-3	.	TGTGCCAGCAGCGCCGGGACAGAGGCCCCCTACGGCACAGATACGCAGTATTTT	CASSAGTEAPYGTDTQYF
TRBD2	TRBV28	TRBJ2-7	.	TGTGCCAGCAGAATAGGGACTAGCGGGGCGGGGGAGCAGTACTTC	CASRIGTSGAGEQYF
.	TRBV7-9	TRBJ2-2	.	TGTGCCAGCAGCTTAGAGTTGGCTTTCGGGGAGCTGTTTTTT	CASSLELAFGELFF
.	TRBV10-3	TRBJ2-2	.	TGTGCCATCAGTGATTCGGCTAGCACCAACACCGGGGAGCTGTTTTTT	CAISDSASTNTGELFF
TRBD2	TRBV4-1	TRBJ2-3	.	TGCGCCAGCAGCCAAGAGGAGGGACTAGCGGGGGGGTTGAGCACAGATACGCAGTATTTT	CASSQEEGLAGGLSTDTQYF
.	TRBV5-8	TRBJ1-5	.	TGTGCCAGCAGCTTGGGAGTAATGGGCAATCAGCCCCAGCATTTT	CASSLGVMGNQPQHF
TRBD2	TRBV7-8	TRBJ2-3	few	TGTGCCAGCAGCTTAGTTGGCGGGGGGGCGTCAGATACGCAGTATTTT	CASSLVGGGASDTQYF
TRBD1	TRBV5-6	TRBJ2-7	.	TGTGCCAGCAGCTTGGGGGACAGGGAGATTTACGAGCAGTACTTC	CASSLGDREIYEQYF
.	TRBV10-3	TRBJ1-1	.	TGTGCCATCTCGCAGGGGCCAAACTTGAACACTGAAGCTTTCTTT	CAISQGPNLNTEAFF
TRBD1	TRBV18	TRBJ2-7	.	TGTGCCAGCTCACCAAGAACAGGGGATTCCTACGAGCAGTACTTC	CASSPRTGDSYEQYF
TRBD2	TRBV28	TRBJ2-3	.	TGTGCCAGTTACCGGCCCCGTAGCGGGAGGCGGACAGATACGCAGTATTTT	CASYRPRSGRRTDTQYF
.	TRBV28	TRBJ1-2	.	TGTGCCAGCGTCTTCTCCGGGACACCCCGCGGCTACACCTTC	CASVFSGTPRGYTF
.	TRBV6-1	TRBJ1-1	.	TGTGCCAGCAGCGATCCCCAAGGTGGAGGTGAAGCTTTCTTT	CASSDPQGGGEAFF
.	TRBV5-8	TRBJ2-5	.	TGTGCCAGCATCCTCCGGTCTGAGGAGACCCAGTACTTC	CASILRSEETQYF
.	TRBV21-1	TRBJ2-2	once	TGTGCCAGCAGCGCCCCAGGCGGGGCGGGCGGGGAGCTGTTTTTT	CASSAPGGAGGELFF
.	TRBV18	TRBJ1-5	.	TGTGCCAGCTCACCCGGGGGTCAGCCCCAGCATTTT	CASSPGGQPQHF
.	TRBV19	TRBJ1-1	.	TGTGCCAGTAGTATGGCCAGACATTCAATGAACACTGAAGCTTTCTTT	CASSMARHSMNTEAFF